What follows describes a single T cell receptor (beta chain). Its antigen is not identified. The length of the CDR3 is 14 residues. Per germline, CDR1 SGHVS and CDR2 FQNEAQ. V lost 1 base and J 2 bases, leaving 9 bases between the germline ends. Before any sequencing was done, the ViraFEST assay used viral peptide pools to expand antigen-specific CD4+ T cells. After more than 8 days in culture, the CD4+ T cells were isolated. In the cultures, half the medium was exchanged for IL-2 medium on days 3 and 7. The source of the sample is a study of vaccination effects on CD4 cells after COVID-19. Study-level information: As their vaccination, participants received two doses of either BNT162b2 or mRNA-1273.

Clones were read by immunoSEQ multiplex PCR, and TCRdb kept only the in-frame ones, dropping some. Altogether fewer than 14,000 clones are present, 65% to 75% being singletons, with the ten largest covering more than 20%. V gene TRBV7-8 combines with J gene TRBJ2-7; weak D call: TRBD2 (5 bases). The TCR comes from a human donor who received a COVID-19 vaccine. The material was CD4+ T cells from PBMCs cultured with HCoV-229E spike peptides, obtained before COVID-19 vaccination. The CDR3 loop reads CASSLVTGTYEQYF. The CDR3, as DNA: TGTGCCAGCAGCTTAGTTACGGGGACCTACGAGCAGTACTTC.